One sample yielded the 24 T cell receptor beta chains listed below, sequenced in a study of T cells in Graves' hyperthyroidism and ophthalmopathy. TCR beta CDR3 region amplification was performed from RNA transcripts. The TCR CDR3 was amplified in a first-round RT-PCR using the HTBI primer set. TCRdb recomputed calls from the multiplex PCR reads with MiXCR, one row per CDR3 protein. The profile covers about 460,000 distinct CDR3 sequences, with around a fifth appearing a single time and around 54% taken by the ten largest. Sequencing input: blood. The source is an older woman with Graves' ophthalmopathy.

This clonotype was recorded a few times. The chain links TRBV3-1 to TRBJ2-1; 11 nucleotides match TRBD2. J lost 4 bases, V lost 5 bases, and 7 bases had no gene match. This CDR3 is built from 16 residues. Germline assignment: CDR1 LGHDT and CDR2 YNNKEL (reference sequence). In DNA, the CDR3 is TGTGCCAGCAGCTCGTGGACTAGCGGGCCTTACAATGAGCAGTTCTTC. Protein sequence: CASSSWTSGPYNEQFF.

Written as DNA, the CDR3 is TGTGCCATCAAACAGGGCGTGAATAGCAATCAGCCCCAGCATTTT. Encoded protein: CAIKQGVNSNQPQHF. The chain combines TRBV19 with TRBJ1-5; maybe TRBD1 (6 bases). Between the trimmed V and J ends, which lost 10 bases and 0 bases, there was a span of 16 bases. The germline V gene encodes CDR1 LNHDA and CDR2 SQIVND (reference sequence). This CDR3 contains 15 residues.

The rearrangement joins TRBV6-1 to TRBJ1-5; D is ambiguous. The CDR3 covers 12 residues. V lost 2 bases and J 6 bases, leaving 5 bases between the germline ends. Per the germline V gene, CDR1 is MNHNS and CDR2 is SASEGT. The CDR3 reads CASSERSQPQHF. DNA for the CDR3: TGTGCCAGCAGTGAACGTAGTCAGCCCCAGCATTTT.

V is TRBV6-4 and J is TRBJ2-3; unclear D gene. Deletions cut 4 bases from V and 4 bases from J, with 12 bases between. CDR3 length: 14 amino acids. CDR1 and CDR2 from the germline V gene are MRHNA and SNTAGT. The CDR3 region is CASSVPIPPDTQYF. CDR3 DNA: TGTGCCAGCAGTGTCCCCATCCCCCCAGATACGCAGTATTTT.

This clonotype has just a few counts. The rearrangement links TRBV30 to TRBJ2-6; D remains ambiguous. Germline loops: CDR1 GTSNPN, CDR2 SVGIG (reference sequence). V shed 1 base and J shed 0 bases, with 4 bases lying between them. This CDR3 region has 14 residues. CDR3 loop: CAWSGLSGANVLTF. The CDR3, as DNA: TGTGCCTGGAGTGGTCTCTCTGGGGCCAACGTCCTGACTTTC.

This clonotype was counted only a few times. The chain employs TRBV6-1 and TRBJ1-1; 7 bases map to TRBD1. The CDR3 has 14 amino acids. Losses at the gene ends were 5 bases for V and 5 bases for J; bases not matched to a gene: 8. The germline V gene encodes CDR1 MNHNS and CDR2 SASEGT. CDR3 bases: TGTGCCAGCAGTTCGCAGGGGGGCGAGACTGAAGCTTTCTTT. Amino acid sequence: CASSSQGGETEAFF.

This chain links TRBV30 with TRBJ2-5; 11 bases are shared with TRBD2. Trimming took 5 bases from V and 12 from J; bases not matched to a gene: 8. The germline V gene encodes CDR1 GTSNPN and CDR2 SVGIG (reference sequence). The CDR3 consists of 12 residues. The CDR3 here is CAWDDSGRAKYF. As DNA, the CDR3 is TGTGCCTGGGACGATAGCGGGAGGGCCAAGTACTTC.

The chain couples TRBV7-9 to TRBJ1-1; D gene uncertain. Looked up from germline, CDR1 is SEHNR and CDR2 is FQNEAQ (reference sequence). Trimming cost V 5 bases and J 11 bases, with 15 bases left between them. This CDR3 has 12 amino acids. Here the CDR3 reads CASSQMGYRAFF. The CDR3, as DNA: TGTGCCAGCAGCCAGATGGGGTATCGGGCTTTCTTT.

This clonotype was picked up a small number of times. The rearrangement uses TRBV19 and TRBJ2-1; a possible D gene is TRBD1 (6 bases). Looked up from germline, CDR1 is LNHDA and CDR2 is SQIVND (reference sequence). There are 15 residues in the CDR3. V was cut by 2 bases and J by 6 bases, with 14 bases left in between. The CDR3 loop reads CASSIRWQGSNEQFF. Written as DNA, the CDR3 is TGTGCCAGTAGTATACGATGGCAGGGGAGCAATGAGCAGTTCTTC.

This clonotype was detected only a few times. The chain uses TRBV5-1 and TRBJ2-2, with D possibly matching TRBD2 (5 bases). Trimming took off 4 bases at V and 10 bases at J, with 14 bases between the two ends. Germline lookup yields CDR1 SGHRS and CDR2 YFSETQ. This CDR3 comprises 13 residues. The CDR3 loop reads CASSKREGVELFF. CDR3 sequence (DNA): TGCGCCAGCAGCAAAAGAGAGGGAGTGGAGCTGTTTTTT.

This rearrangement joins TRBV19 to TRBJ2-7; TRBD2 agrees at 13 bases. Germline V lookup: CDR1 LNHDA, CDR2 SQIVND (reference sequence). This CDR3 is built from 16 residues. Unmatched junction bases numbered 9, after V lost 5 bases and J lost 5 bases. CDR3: CASSAGLAGVVDEQYF. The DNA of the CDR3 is TGTGCCAGTAGTGCCGGACTAGCGGGAGTAGTTGACGAGCAGTACTTC.

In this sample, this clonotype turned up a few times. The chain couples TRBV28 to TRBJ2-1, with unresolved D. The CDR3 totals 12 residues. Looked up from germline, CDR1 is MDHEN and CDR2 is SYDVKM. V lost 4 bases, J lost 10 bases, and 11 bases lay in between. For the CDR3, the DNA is TGTGCCAGCAGTTCCATGACCCGAGAGCAGTTCTTC. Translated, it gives CASSSMTREQFF.

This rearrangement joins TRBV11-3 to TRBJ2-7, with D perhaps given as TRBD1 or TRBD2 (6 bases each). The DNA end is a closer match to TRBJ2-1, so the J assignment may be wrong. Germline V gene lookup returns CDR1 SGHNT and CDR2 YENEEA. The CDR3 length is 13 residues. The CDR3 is CASSLGPGGEQFF. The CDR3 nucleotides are TGTGCCAGCAGCTTAGGACCCGGGGGCGAGCAGTTCTTC.

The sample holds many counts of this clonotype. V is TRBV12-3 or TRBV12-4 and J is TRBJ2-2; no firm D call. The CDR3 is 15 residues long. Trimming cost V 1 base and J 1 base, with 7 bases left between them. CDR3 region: CASSLGGWNTGELFF. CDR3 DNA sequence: TGTGCCAGCAGTTTAGGGGGATGGAACACCGGGGAGCTGTTTTTT.

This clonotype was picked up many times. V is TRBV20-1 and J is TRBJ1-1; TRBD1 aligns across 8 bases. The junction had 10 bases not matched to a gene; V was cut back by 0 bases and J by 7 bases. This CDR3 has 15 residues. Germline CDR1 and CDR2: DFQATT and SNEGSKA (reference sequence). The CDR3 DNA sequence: TGCAGTGCTAGAGATTTCAGGGGGCTGAAGGTTGAAGCTTTCTTT. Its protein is CSARDFRGLKVEAFF.

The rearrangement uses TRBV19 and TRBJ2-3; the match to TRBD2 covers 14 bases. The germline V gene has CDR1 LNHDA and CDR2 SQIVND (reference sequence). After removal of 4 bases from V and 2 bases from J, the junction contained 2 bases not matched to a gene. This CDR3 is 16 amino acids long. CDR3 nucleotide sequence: TGTGCCAGTAGTAGGACTAGCGGGGGGCCCACAGATACGCAGTATTTT. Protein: CASSRTSGGPTDTQYF.

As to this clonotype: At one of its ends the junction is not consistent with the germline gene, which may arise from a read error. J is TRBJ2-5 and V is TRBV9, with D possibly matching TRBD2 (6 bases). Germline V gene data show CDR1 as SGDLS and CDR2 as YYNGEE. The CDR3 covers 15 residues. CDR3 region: CASSVVIADQETQYF. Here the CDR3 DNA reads TGTGCCAGCAGCGTAGTGATAGCGGACCAAGAGACCCAATACTTC.

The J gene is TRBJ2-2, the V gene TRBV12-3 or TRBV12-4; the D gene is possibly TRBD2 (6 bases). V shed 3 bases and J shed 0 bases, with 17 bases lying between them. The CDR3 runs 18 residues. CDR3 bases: TGTGCCAGCAGTTTTGGGCTAGCGATTGGGTCGAACACCGGGGAGCTGTTTTTT. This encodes CASSFGLAIGSNTGELFF.

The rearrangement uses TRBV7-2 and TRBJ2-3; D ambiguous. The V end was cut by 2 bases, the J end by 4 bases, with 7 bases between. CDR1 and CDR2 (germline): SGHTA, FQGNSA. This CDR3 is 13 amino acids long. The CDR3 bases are TGTGCCAGCAGCTTACCCCCGCCAGATACGCAGTATTTT. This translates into CASSLPPPDTQYF.

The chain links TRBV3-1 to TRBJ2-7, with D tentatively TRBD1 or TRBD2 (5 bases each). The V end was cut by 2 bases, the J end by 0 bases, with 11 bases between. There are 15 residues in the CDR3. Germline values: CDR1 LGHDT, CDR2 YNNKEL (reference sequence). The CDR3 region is CASSQRGSVSYEQYF. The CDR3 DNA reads TGTGCCAGCAGCCAAAGGGGTAGCGTCTCCTACGAGCAGTACTTC.

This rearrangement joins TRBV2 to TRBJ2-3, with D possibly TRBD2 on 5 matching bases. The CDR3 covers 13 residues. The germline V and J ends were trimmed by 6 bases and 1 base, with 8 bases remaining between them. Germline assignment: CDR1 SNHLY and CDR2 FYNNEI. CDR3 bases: TGTGCCAGCAGACGGGATGGCACAGATACGCAGTATTTT. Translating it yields CASRRDGTDTQYF.

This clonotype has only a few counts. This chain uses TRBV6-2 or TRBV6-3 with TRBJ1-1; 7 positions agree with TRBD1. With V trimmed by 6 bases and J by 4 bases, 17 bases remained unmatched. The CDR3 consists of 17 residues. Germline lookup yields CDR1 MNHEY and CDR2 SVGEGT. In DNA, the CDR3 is TGTGCCAGCAGATCCGGACAGGTTGATTTTTCGGGCACTGAAGCTTTCTTT. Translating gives CASRSGQVDFSGTEAFF.

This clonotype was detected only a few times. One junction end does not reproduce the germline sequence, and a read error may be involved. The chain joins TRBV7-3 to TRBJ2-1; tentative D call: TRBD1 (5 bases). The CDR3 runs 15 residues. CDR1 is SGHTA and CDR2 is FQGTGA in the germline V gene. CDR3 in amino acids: CASSLSQGSYDEQFF. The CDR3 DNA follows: TGTGCCAGCAGCTTAAGTCAGGGATCCTACGATGAGCAGTTCTTC. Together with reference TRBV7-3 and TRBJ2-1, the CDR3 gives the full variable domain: GAGVSQTPSNKVTEKGKYVELRCDPISGHTALYWYRQSLGQGPEFLIYFQGTGAADDSGLPNDRFFAVRPEGSVSTLKIQRTERGDSAVYLCASSLSQGSYDEQFFGPGTRLTVL.

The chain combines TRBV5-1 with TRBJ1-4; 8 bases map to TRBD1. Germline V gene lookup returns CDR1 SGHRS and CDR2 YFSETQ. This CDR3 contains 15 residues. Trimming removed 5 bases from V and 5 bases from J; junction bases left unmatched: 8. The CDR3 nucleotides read TGCGCCAGCAGTTTAACACAGGGGGAAAATGAAAAACTGTTTTTT. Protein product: CASSLTQGENEKLFF.